The 31 T cell receptor beta chains listed next were all sequenced from one sample in a study of PD-1 blockade in classical Hodgkin lymphoma. The assay was immunoSEQ multiplex PCR, and TCRdb's table has in-frame clones only and misses some. This table has some 30,000 clones, around 82% appearing once. Time point denoted: cycle 4 day 1 (C4D1), after more than 5 weeks of nivolumab. The patients all showed relapse after autologous stem cell transplantation, while their brentuximab vedotin exposure varied. The material was peripheral blood mononuclear cells (PBMCs), obtained before the fourth cycle of nivolumab. These receptors were collected from a human donor with classical Hodgkin lymphoma.

This chain links TRBV4-3 with TRBJ2-1, with D perhaps matching TRBD2 (5 bases). Germline CDR1 is LGHNA and CDR2 is YSLEER. This CDR3 region has 14 residues. Trimming cost V 1 base and J 4 bases, with 8 bases left between them. CDR3 bases: TGCGCCAGCAGCCAAGCACGGGGATACAATGAGCAGTTCTTC. It yields the protein CASSQARGYNEQFF.

This sequence joins TRBV5-1 and TRBJ1-4; the D is unclear. V lost 4 bases, J lost 5 bases, and 15 bases lay in between. The CDR3 is 15 amino acids. Germline V gene data show CDR1 as SGHRS and CDR2 as YFSETQ. CDR3 residues: CASSAGDIGNEKLFF. The CDR3 DNA is TGCGCCAGCAGCGCCGGGGATATAGGAAATGAAAAACTGTTTTTT.

This chain links TRBV7-2 with TRBJ2-3; D unresolved. V was trimmed by 3 bases and J by 4 bases, leaving 11 bases between them. CDR1 is SGHTA, CDR2 FQGNSA, per germline. CDR3 length: 14 residues. This CDR3 reads CASSFTDASDTQYF. The CDR3 DNA is TGTGCCAGCAGCTTCACGGACGCGTCAGATACGCAGTATTTT.

This clone has a handful of counts. The rearrangement links TRBV4-2 to TRBJ1-4, with TRBD1 identical over 10 bases. Per germline, CDR1 LGHNA and CDR2 YNFKEQ. The CDR3 covers 16 residues. V lost 0 bases and J lost 6; bases outside the gene matches: 4. In nucleotides, the CDR3 is TGTGCCAGCAGCCAAGATTGGGGGACAGGGGATGAAAAACTGTTTTTT. As protein: CASSQDWGTGDEKLFF.

The chain uses TRBV7-2 and TRBJ1-3; TRBD1 matches 8 bases. Germline lookup yields CDR1 SGHTA and CDR2 FQGNSA. Trimming cost V 4 bases and J 2 bases; bases outside gene matches: 4. This CDR3 is 15 amino acids long. The CDR3 sequence: CASSSATGAGNTIYF. In DNA, the CDR3 is TGTGCCAGCAGCTCGGCGACAGGGGCTGGAAACACCATATATTTT.

This clone was recorded a few times. The rearrangement joins TRBV7-6 to TRBJ2-3, with D tentatively TRBD1 (5 bases). V was cut by 3 bases and J by 2 bases, with 9 bases left in between. In germline, CDR1 is SGHVS, CDR2 FNYEAQ. The CDR3 runs 14 residues. The CDR3 spells CASSLQGHTDTQYF. The DNA for the CDR3 is TGTGCCAGCAGCTTGCAGGGTCACACAGATACGCAGTATTTT.

In this sample, this clone turned up once. J is TRBJ2-2 and V is TRBV7-3, with 15 bases that match TRBD2. This CDR3 spans 16 amino acids. V dropped 2 bases and J dropped 5; count of bases not matched to a gene: 0. Germline CDR1 and CDR2: SGHTA and FQGTGA. CDR3 loop: CASSLGLAGGTGELFF. DNA for the CDR3: TGTGCCAGCAGCTTAGGACTAGCGGGAGGGACCGGGGAGCTGTTTTTT.

CDR3 in DNA: TGTGCCAGCAGCCGGAAACTAGCGGGGAGTGGGGATACGCAGTATTTT. Translating gives CASSRKLAGSGDTQYF. This chain connects TRBV7-9 to TRBJ2-3; 10 bases match TRBD2. Germline V gene sequence: CDR1 SEHNR, CDR2 FQNEAQ (reference sequence). This CDR3 region has 16 residues. After removal of 5 bases from V and 6 bases from J, the junction contained 11 bases not matched to a gene.

DNA for the CDR3: TGTGCCAGCAGCGACTCTGGGGCCAACGTCCTGACTTTC. It yields the protein CASSDSGANVLTF. This chain joins TRBV9 and TRBJ2-6; D uncertain. The CDR3 extends over 13 amino acids. Trimming shortened V by 3 bases and J by 0 bases, and 1 base separated the two germline ends. Germline V gene lookup returns CDR1 SGDLS and CDR2 YYNGEE.

The V gene is TRBV5-1, the J gene TRBJ2-1, with TRBD2 matching over 14 bases. The germline gives CDR1 SGHRS, CDR2 YFSETQ. This CDR3 has 15 residues. V gave up 3 bases and J gave up 10 bases; unmatched junction bases: 6. CDR3 coding DNA: TGCGCCAGCAGCTCGGGACTAGCGGGAGCGAGCGAGCAGTTCTTC. Translating gives CASSSGLAGASEQFF.

The chain couples TRBV5-8 to TRBJ1-1, with D perhaps matching TRBD1 (6 bases). The length of the CDR3 is 14 residues. V dropped 0 bases and J dropped 6 bases, with 12 bases sitting between them. The V gene's germline CDR1 is SGHTS and CDR2 YDEGEE. The CDR3: CASSLGGRKAEAFF. As DNA, the CDR3 is TGTGCCAGCAGCTTGGGGGGGCGTAAGGCTGAAGCTTTCTTT.

This clone was observed a few times. The chain carries TRBV5-1 and TRBJ2-2, with D uncertain. V gave up 5 bases and J gave up 5 bases, with 10 bases separating them. Germline lookup yields CDR1 SGHRS and CDR2 YFSETQ. This CDR3 region has 13 residues. The CDR3 region has the DNA TGCGCCAGCAGGTTTCAGGTGACCGGGGAGCTGTTTTTT. This translates into CASRFQVTGELFF.

V usage is TRBV6-4 and J usage is TRBJ2-2, with 8 positions matching TRBD1. Per the germline V gene, CDR1 is MRHNA and CDR2 is SNTAGT. J gave up 5 bases and V 6 bases, and 8 bases lay outside the gene matches. CDR3 size: 15 residues. In DNA form, the CDR3 reads TGTGCCAGCAGCAGAACAGGGGGTCGAACCGGGGAGCTGTTTTTT. Translation gives CASSRTGGRTGELFF.

This clone is a singleton in its sample. This chain joins TRBV6-5 and TRBJ1-4, with D possibly matching TRBD1 (5 bases). Looked up from germline, CDR1 is MNHEY and CDR2 is SVGAGI. There are 16 residues in the CDR3. The germline V and J ends were trimmed by 2 bases and 8 bases, with 18 bases remaining between them. The CDR3 coding sequence is TGTGCCAGCAGTTACCTCCCAAGGGGCGCGAGAGAAAAACTGTTTTTT. Protein: CASSYLPRGAREKLFF.

The gene calls are TRBV27 and TRBJ2-7, with 12 bases lining up with TRBD1. From germline, CDR1 is MNHEY and CDR2 SMNVEV (reference sequence). Trimming at V came to 5 bases and at J to 4 bases, leaving 3 bases not matched to a gene. This CDR3 comprises 14 residues. CDR3 sequence: CASSRDRGRYEQYF. CDR3 sequence (DNA): TGTGCCAGCAGTCGGGACAGGGGGCGGTACGAGCAGTACTTC.

The rearrangement joins TRBV5-4 to TRBJ1-3; no clear D gene. CDR3 length: 15 amino acids. Germline lookup yields CDR1 SGHNT and CDR2 YYREEE (reference sequence). V shed 4 bases and J shed 0 bases, with 11 bases lying between them. As DNA, the CDR3 is TGTGCCAGCAGCGACCAGATCGTCTCTGGAAACACCATATATTTT. Translation: CASSDQIVSGNTIYF.

The chain recombines TRBV4-2 with TRBJ1-2, with D maybe TRBD1 (5 bases). Trimming removed 4 bases from V and 4 bases from J, with 16 bases in between. Germline assignment: CDR1 LGHNA and CDR2 YNFKEQ. The CDR3 spans 15 residues. The DNA of the CDR3 is TGTGCCAGCAGCCTAGAGCCAGACAGTGGCTATGGCTACACCTTC. Encoded protein: CASSLEPDSGYGYTF.

The chain employs TRBV4-1 and TRBJ1-1; a possible D gene is TRBD1 (5 bases). The V end was cut by 2 bases, the J end by 4 bases, with 20 bases between. The length of the CDR3 is 17 residues. Germline values: CDR1 MGHRA, CDR2 YSYEKL. The CDR3 sequence: CASSQYFSPWGGTEAFF. DNA of the CDR3: TGCGCCAGCAGCCAATACTTTTCCCCGTGGGGGGGCACTGAAGCTTTCTTT.

This chain uses TRBV30 with TRBJ2-5; 7 positions agree with TRBD2. Germline V gene lookup returns CDR1 GTSNPN and CDR2 SVGIG (reference sequence). V lost 2 bases to trimming and J lost 6 bases; unmatched junction nucleotides: 9. The CDR3 is made up of 14 amino acids. The CDR3 sequence: CAWSPVWREQTQYF. The CDR3 DNA reads as TGTGCCTGGAGTCCCGTGTGGCGGGAGCAGACCCAGTACTTC. Full variable domain (remainder filled in from reference TRBV30 and TRBJ2-5): SQTIHQWPATLVQPVGSPLSLECTVEGTSNPNLYWYRQAAGRGLQLLFYSVGIGQISSEVPQNLSASRPQDRQFILSSKKLLLSDSGFYLCAWSPVWREQTQYFGPGTRLLVL.

This chain uses TRBV28 with TRBJ2-1, with TRBD2 matching 13 bases. Per germline, CDR1 MDHEN and CDR2 SYDVKM. This CDR3 is built from 15 residues. V lost 2 bases, J lost 9 bases, and 4 bases stayed unmatched. CDR3 nucleotide sequence: TGTGCCAGCAGTTTAATCACTAGCGGGAGGGGTGAGCAGTTCTTC. Protein sequence: CASSLITSGRGEQFF.

This chain connects TRBV7-3 to TRBJ2-1, with TRBD1 identical over 9 bases. The CDR3 is made up of 15 amino acids. With V trimmed by 6 bases and J by 5 bases, 8 bases remained unmatched. Germline CDR1 reads SGHTA; CDR2 reads FQGTGA. Written as DNA, the CDR3 is TGTGCCAGCAGTCCAACAGGGGGCCTGGACAATGAGCAGTTCTTC. This gives the protein CASSPTGGLDNEQFF. Full variable domain (missing parts from reference TRBV7-3 and TRBJ2-1): GAGVSQTPSNKVTEKGKYVELRCDPISGHTALYWYRQSLGQGPEFLIYFQGTGAADDSGLPNDRFFAVRPEGSVSTLKIQRTERGDSAVYLCASSPTGGLDNEQFFGPGTRLTVL.

To note about this clone: Additional DNA sequences in this sample encode the identical CDR3. The CDR3 here is CASSLYGQPQHF. CDR3 in DNA: TGTGCCAGCAGTTTATATGGACAGCCCCAGCATTTT. The chain employs TRBV27 and TRBJ1-5; unclear D gene. Germline V lookup: CDR1 MNHEY, CDR2 SMNVEV (reference sequence). V was pared by 1 base and J by 7 bases, with 5 bases between. The CDR3 consists of 12 residues.

This clone was seen only once. One junction end disagrees with the germline gene, perhaps due to a read error. V usage is TRBV10-3 and J usage is TRBJ1-3; maybe TRBD1 (5 bases). CDR1 is ENHRY, CDR2 SYGVKD, per germline. CDR3 length: 13 residues. The CDR3 coding sequence is TGTGCCATCAAGGGGACGTCTGCAAACACCATATATTTT. Translated: CAIKGTSANTIYF.

The V call is TRBV18, the J call TRBJ2-5; TRBD2 matches 8 bases. Germline loops: CDR1 KGHSH, CDR2 LQKENI. J lost 5 bases, V lost 5 bases, and 7 bases had no gene match. The CDR3 is made up of 14 amino acids. The CDR3 loop is CASSTGGFRETQYF. The DNA for the CDR3 is TGTGCCAGCTCAACGGGAGGGTTCAGGGAGACCCAGTACTTC.

The chain recombines TRBV28 with TRBJ2-7; either TRBD1 or TRBD2 may supply D (6 bases each). Trimming removed 4 bases at V and 5 bases at J, with 12 bases between. The CDR3 is 13 residues long. Germline loops: CDR1 MDHEN, CDR2 SYDVKM. CDR3 nucleotide sequence: TGTGCCAGCAGTTGGAGGGGGATTGACGAGCAGTACTTC. It yields the protein CASSWRGIDEQYF.

The J gene is TRBJ2-1, the V gene TRBV6-1; 10 nucleotides match TRBD1. Trimming cost V 6 bases and J 12 bases; bases outside gene matches: 2. The CDR3 sequence is 11 residues long. CDR1 is MNHNS and CDR2 is SASEGT in the germline V gene. The CDR3 nucleotides are TGTGCCAGCAGACGGGACAGGGGGCAGTTCTTC. The encoded protein is CASRRDRGQFF.

The V and J genes are TRBV21-1 and TRBJ2-6. TRBV21-1 counts as a pseudogene. CDR3 length: 18 amino acids. The CDR3 DNA is TGTGCCAGCAGCAAGGGACCGAGGGTAGTTTCTGGGGCCAACGTCCTGACTTTC. It translates to CASSKGPRVVSGANVLTF.

CDR3 loop: CASSLSRAPDRANTEAFF. CDR3 DNA: TGTGCCAGCAGCTTATCGAGGGCTCCGGACCGAGCTAACACTGAAGCTTTCTTT. The rearrangement joins TRBV11-3 to TRBJ1-1; D is unclear. The V end was cut by 2 bases, the J end by 2 bases, with 21 bases between. Germline CDR1 is SGHNT and CDR2 is YENEEA. The CDR3 is made up of 18 amino acids.

V is TRBV9 and J is TRBJ2-5, with D perhaps being TRBD1 or TRBD2 (5 bases each). This CDR3 spans 14 amino acids. Between the trimmed V and J ends, which lost 4 bases and 3 bases, there was a span of 13 bases. CDR1 and CDR2 from the germline V gene are SGDLS and YYNGEE. CDR3 amino acids: CASSPSVGEETQYF. The CDR3 DNA is TGTGCCAGCAGCCCTTCGGTGGGGGAAGAGACCCAGTACTTC.

The chain combines TRBV6-6 with TRBJ2-7; 7 positions match TRBD2. Looked up from germline, CDR1 is MNHNY and CDR2 is SVGAGI (reference sequence). Trimming took 4 bases from V and 7 from J; bases not matched to a gene: 10. CDR3 length: 14 residues. For the CDR3, the DNA is TGTGCCAGCAGTTTCGGGGGTACCGGGGGGGAGCAGTACTTC. It is translated as CASSFGGTGGEQYF.

V and J are TRBV29-1 and TRBJ2-1; 9 bases are a match to TRBD2. This CDR3 comprises 12 residues. Germline V gene lookup returns CDR1 SQVTM and CDR2 ANQGSEA. V trimming: 7 bases; J trimming: 4 bases; junction bases outside the gene matches: 2. CDR3: CSAAGGYNEQFF. The CDR3 region has the DNA TGCAGCGCTGCGGGGGGGTACAATGAGCAGTTCTTC.